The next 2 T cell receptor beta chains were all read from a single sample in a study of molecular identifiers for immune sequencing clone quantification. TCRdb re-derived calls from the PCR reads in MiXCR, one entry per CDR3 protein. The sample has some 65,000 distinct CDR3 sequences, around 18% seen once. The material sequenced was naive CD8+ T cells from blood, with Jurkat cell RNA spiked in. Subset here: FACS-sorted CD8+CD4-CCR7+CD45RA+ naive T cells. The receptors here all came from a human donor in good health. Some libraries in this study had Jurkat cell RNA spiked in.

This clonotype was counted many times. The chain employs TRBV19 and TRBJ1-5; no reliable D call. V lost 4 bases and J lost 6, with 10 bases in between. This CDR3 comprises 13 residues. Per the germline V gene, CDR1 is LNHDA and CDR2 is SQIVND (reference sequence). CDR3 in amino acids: CASSTGPGQPQHF. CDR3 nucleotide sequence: TGTGCCAGTAGTACTGGACCGGGTCAGCCCCAGCATTTT.

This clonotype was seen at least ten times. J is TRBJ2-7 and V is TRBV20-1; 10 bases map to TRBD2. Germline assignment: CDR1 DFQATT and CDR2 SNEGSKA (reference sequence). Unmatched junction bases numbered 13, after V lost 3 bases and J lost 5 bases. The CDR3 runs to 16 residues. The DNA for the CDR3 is TGCAGTGCTAGGGGTCCGAGCGGGAGGGCTCCCGACGAGCAGTACTTC. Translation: CSARGPSGRAPDEQYF.